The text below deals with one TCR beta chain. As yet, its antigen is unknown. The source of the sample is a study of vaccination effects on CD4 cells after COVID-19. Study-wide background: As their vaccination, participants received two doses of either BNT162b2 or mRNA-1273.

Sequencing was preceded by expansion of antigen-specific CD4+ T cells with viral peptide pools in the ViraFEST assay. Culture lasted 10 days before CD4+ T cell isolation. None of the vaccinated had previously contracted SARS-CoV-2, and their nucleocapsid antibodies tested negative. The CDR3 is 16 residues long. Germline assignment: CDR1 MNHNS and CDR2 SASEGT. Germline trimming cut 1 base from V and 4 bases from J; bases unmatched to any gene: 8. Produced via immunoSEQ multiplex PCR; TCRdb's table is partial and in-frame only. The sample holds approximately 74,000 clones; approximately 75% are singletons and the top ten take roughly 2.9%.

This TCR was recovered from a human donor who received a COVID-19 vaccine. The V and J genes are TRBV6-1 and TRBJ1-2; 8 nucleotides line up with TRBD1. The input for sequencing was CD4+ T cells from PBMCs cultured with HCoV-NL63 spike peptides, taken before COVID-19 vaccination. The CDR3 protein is CASSEVGRGHGYGYTF. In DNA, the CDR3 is TGTGCCAGCAGTGAAGTTGGCAGGGGGCACGGCTATGGCTACACCTTC.